Listed here are 30 T cell receptor beta chains from one sample, sequenced in a study of cytomegalovirus exposure and HLA in healthy donors. The PCR contained 60 Vbeta and 13 Jbeta primers. TCRdb keeps only in-frame clones here, not all; method: immunoSEQ multiplex PCR. The sample records approximately 100,000 clones, over 60% being singletons. Sequencing input: PBMCs. The receptors were gathered from a man aged 40-49 years in good health and CMV-seropositive.

Note on this clone: This CDR3 is also generated by other DNA sequences in the sample. The chain recombines TRBV6-5 with TRBJ2-5, with 9 positions matching TRBD1. The end of the DNA is better explained by TRBJ2-7, so the J call may be wrong. The germline V gene has CDR1 MNHEY and CDR2 SVGAGI. The CDR3 totals 14 residues. CDR3 sequence reads: CASSPGQGRYEQYF. The CDR3 DNA is TGTGCCAGCAGCCCGGGACAGGGCCGCTACGAGCAGTACTTC.

J is TRBJ1-4 and V is TRBV7-2; 7 bases agree with TRBD1. Unmatched junction bases numbered 6, after V lost 5 bases and J lost 6 bases. The CDR3 is 14 amino acids. Germline V gives CDR1 SGHTA, CDR2 FQGNSA. CDR3 nucleotide sequence: TGTGCCAGCAGCCGGGTAGGGGGCTATGAAAAACTGTTTTTT. This codes for CASSRVGGYEKLFF. The complete variable domain, with remaining parts taken from reference TRBV7-2 and TRBJ1-4, reads GAGVSQSPSNKVTEKGKDVELRCDPISGHTALYWYRQSLGQGLEFLIYFQGNSAPDKSGLPSDRFSAERTGGSVSTLTIQRTQQEDSAVYLCASSRVGGYEKLFFGSGTQLSVL.

This chain connects TRBV2 to TRBJ2-1; 11 bases align to TRBD1. This CDR3 has 15 residues. Per the germline V gene, CDR1 is SNHLY and CDR2 is FYNNEI. J lost 2 bases, V lost 5 bases, and 2 bases had no gene match. The CDR3 is CASSPGQGAYNEQFF. Written as DNA, the CDR3 is TGTGCCAGCAGTCCGGGACAGGGGGCCTACAATGAGCAGTTCTTC. The complete variable domain, with remaining parts taken from reference TRBV2 and TRBJ2-1, reads EPEVTQTPSHQVTQMGQEVILRCVPISNHLYFYWYRQILGQKVEFLVSFYNNEISEKSEIFDDQFSVERPDGSNFTLKIRSTKLEDSAMYFCASSPGQGAYNEQFFGPGTRLTVL.

The V and J genes are TRBV5-1 and TRBJ1-2; D gene unclear. Trimming pared 3 bases from V and 11 bases from J, leaving 11 bases between. The length of the CDR3 is 11 residues. Germline loops: CDR1 SGHRS, CDR2 YFSETQ. The CDR3 nucleotides are TGCGCCAGCAGCTCGTCTACTGCTTACACCTTC. Translating it yields CASSSSTAYTF.

This chain joins TRBV7-3 and TRBJ1-2; D gene unclear. The CDR3 is 17 amino acids. Trimming removed 5 bases at V and 8 bases at J, with 27 bases between. Per germline, CDR1 SGHTA and CDR2 FQGTGA. The CDR3 spells CASSTTLRETSKGGYTF. CDR3 bases: TGTGCCAGCAGCACGACGCTCCGGGAGACAAGCAAAGGGGGCTACACCTTC.

This rearrangement joins TRBV9 to TRBJ1-1; TRBD1 is a possible D gene (6 bases). The V and J ends lost 5 bases and 1 base respectively, with 15 bases between them. CDR1 SGDLS and CDR2 YYNGEE come from the germline V gene. This CDR3 has 15 residues. The chain's CDR3 is CASSGTGTPNTEAFF. The CDR3 coding sequence is TGTGCCAGCAGTGGTACCGGGACACCGAACACTGAAGCTTTCTTT.

J is TRBJ2-1 and V is TRBV11-2; maybe TRBD1 (5 bases). V dropped 1 base and J dropped 6 bases, with 13 bases sitting between them. In germline, CDR1 is SGHAT, CDR2 FQNNGV. This CDR3 has 15 amino acids. CDR3 protein: CASSLVAGFANEQFF. The CDR3 coding sequence is TGTGCCAGCAGCTTAGTGGCAGGGTTTGCCAATGAGCAGTTCTTC.

The V gene is TRBV7-3, the J gene TRBJ2-2, with D possibly being TRBD1 (6 bases). CDR3 length equals 16 residues. From germline, CDR1 is SGHTA and CDR2 FQGTGA. The V end lost 0 bases, the J end lost 2 bases, and 10 bases lay between the germline ends. The CDR3 DNA sequence: TGTGCCAGCAGCTTAACAAGGACAGAAAACACCGGGGAGCTGTTTTTT. Translated, it gives CASSLTRTENTGELFF.

This chain links TRBV19 with TRBJ2-3; D might be TRBD1 (7 bases). With 6 bases removed from V and 0 bases from J, the gap between germline ends came to 10 bases. The CDR3 length is 14 residues. Germline assignment: CDR1 LNHDA and CDR2 SQIVND (reference sequence). The CDR3 reads CASSAGQSTDTQYF. DNA for the CDR3: TGTGCCAGTAGCGCGGGACAGAGCACAGATACGCAGTATTTT.

V gene TRBV6-1 combines with J gene TRBJ1-1, with a weak D call TRBD1 (6 bases). The CDR3 extends over 12 amino acids. Trimming cost V 6 bases and J 5 bases, with 10 bases left between them. Germline values: CDR1 MNHNS, CDR2 SASEGT. The CDR3 DNA reads TGTGCCAGCAGCAACGGACAGACTGAAGCTTTCTTT. This codes for CASSNGQTEAFF.

The rearrangement links TRBV27 to TRBJ2-7, with D possibly TRBD1 on 6 matching bases. Germline CDR1 is MNHEY and CDR2 is SMNVEV (reference sequence). CDR3 length: 13 residues. The ends were cut back, 10 bases at V and 5 bases at J, with 18 bases in the middle. The CDR3 reads CATGDVQSDEQYF. The CDR3 bases are TGTGCCACAGGGGACGTCCAATCGGACGAGCAGTACTTC.

The chain joins TRBV6-6 to TRBJ2-7; tentatively, D is TRBD1 (6 bases). Trimming removed 4 bases at V and 2 bases at J, with 12 bases between. The length of the CDR3 is 14 residues. Germline-derived CDR1 and CDR2 are MNHNY and SVGAGI (reference sequence). CDR3 nucleotide sequence: TGTGCCAGCAGTTTCCCGACAGGAACCTACGAGCAGTACTTC. It codes for CASSFPTGTYEQYF.

This clone was seen only a few times. The V and J genes are TRBV18 and TRBJ1-2; 7 bases map to TRBD1. The J segment lost 3 bases and the V segment lost 6 bases, leaving 4 bases of the junction unmatched. This CDR3 is 13 amino acids long. Germline V gene sequence: CDR1 KGHSH, CDR2 LQKENI. CDR3 bases: TGTGCCAGCTCGTCCGGGACAGACTATGGCTACACCTTC. This codes for CASSSGTDYGYTF.

This chain connects TRBV28 to TRBJ1-2; TRBD1 matches at 7 bases. J lost 3 bases, V lost 4 bases, and 8 bases had no gene match. This CDR3 is built from 15 residues. Germline CDR1 and CDR2: MDHEN and SYDVKM. The CDR3 nucleotides are TGTGCCAGCAGTTCCCCGGGACAGAGTCACTATGGCTACACCTTC. It is translated as CASSSPGQSHYGYTF.

The chain joins TRBV10-3 to TRBJ1-2; 7 bases match TRBD1. Trimming took 5 bases from V and 6 from J; bases not matched to a gene: 12. Germline V gene data show CDR1 as ENHRY and CDR2 as SYGVKD. This CDR3 region has 15 residues. The CDR3 sequence: CAISKGAKVTNGYTF. CDR3 in DNA: TGTGCCATCAGTAAGGGGGCGAAGGTAACTAATGGCTACACCTTC.

This chain uses TRBV18 with TRBJ2-1; D is unresolved. V was shortened by 2 bases and J by 0 bases, with 8 bases between the two germline ends. CDR1 and CDR2 (germline): KGHSH, LQKENI. The CDR3 runs to 15 residues. CDR3 amino acids: CASSPTQNSYNEQFF. CDR3 nucleotide sequence: TGTGCCAGCTCACCAACACAAAACTCCTACAATGAGCAGTTCTTC.

The V and J genes are TRBV6-5 and TRBJ1-1, with D hard to call. Germline loops: CDR1 MNHEY, CDR2 SVGAGI. V was trimmed by 6 bases and J by 0 bases, leaving 8 bases between them. The CDR3 is 13 residues long. CDR3 coding DNA: TGTGCCAGCAGGTGGGCCATGAACACTGAAGCTTTCTTT. The encoded protein is CASRWAMNTEAFF.

This sequence joins TRBV28 and TRBJ2-4; 7 bases fit TRBD1. The junction had 10 bases not matched to a gene; V was cut back by 6 bases and J by 2 bases. CDR3 size: 16 residues. The germline V gene encodes CDR1 MDHEN and CDR2 SYDVKM. CDR3 nucleotides: TGTGCCAGCAGCGGACAGGTTAGGTGGTCCAAAAACATTCAGTACTTC. Translated: CASSGQVRWSKNIQYF.

There are a few counts of this clone. The V gene is TRBV4-1, the J gene TRBJ1-5; 7 positions agree with TRBD1. CDR1 MGHRA and CDR2 YSYEKL come from the germline V gene. CDR3 length equals 16 residues. After removal of 4 bases from V and 0 bases from J, the junction contained 6 bases not matched to a gene. The CDR3 is CASSPLGQSSNQPQHF. As DNA, the CDR3 is TGCGCCAGCAGCCCCCTGGGACAGAGTAGCAATCAGCCCCAGCATTTT.

The chain combines TRBV5-4 with TRBJ2-5; perhaps TRBD1 as D (5 bases). Germline assignment: CDR1 SGHNT and CDR2 YYREEE (reference sequence). This CDR3 region has 13 residues. The V and J ends lost 4 bases and 1 base respectively, with 8 bases between them. CDR3 DNA sequence: TGTGCCAGCAGCACGGACACCCAAGAGACCCAGTACTTC. Encoded protein: CASSTDTQETQYF.

The chain links TRBV5-1 to TRBJ2-7, with D perhaps TRBD2 (6 bases). Germline V lookup: CDR1 SGHRS, CDR2 YFSETQ. The CDR3 length is 15 residues. V was trimmed by 0 bases and J by 6 bases, leaving 16 bases between them. CDR3 DNA sequence: TGCGCCAGCAGCTTGGGGGGGGTCTCCGTTAGCGAGCAGTACTTC. It codes for CASSLGGVSVSEQYF.

This chain uses TRBV7-3 with TRBJ2-5, with 9 bases identical to TRBD1. This CDR3 comprises 13 residues. Trimming cost V 5 bases and J 5 bases; bases outside gene matches: 3. CDR1 and CDR2 from the germline V gene are SGHTA and FQGTGA. CDR3 in amino acids: CASSPGQGETQYF. The CDR3 DNA reads TGTGCCAGCAGCCCAGGACAGGGGGAGACCCAGTACTTC.

As regards this clone: An end of the junction does not agree with germline; a read error may underlie this. The gene calls are TRBV19 and TRBJ1-5, with D perhaps TRBD1 (6 bases). The CDR3 is 15 residues long. Germline lookup yields CDR1 LNHDA and CDR2 SQIVND (reference sequence). The CDR3 coding sequence is TGTGCGAGTACGTGGGACAAACTTAGCAATCAGCCCCAGCATTTT. Amino acid sequence: CASTWDKLSNQPQHF.

A single count supports this clone. Its ends do not fully match the called genes, so a read error is possible. The J gene is TRBJ1-2, the V gene TRBV7-9, with D possibly matching TRBD1 (5 bases). CDR3 length: 17 amino acids. Germline V gene sequence: CDR1 SEHNR, CDR2 FQNEAQ (reference sequence). CDR3 in amino acids: CSSSPFPQSSGGFGYTF. DNA for the CDR3: TGTTCCAGCAGCCCCTTCCCGCAGAGCTCGGGGGGATTCGGCTACACCTTC.

The chain recombines TRBV7-9 with TRBJ2-7, with TRBD1 identical over 9 bases. Per germline, CDR1 SEHNR and CDR2 FQNEAQ (reference sequence). Losses at the gene ends were 3 bases for V and 4 bases for J; bases not matched to a gene: 4. This CDR3 comprises 14 residues. CDR3 in DNA: TGTGCCAGCAGCTTGACAGGGGGTCTTTACGAGCAGTACTTC. This gives the protein CASSLTGGLYEQYF.

V usage is TRBV6-5 and J usage is TRBJ1-6; 7 positions match TRBD1. Trimming removed 6 bases from V and 8 bases from J; junction bases left unmatched: 10. CDR3 length: 15 residues. Germline lookup yields CDR1 MNHEY and CDR2 SVGAGI. CDR3 sequence: CASSLSLTGDSPLHF. In DNA, the CDR3 is TGTGCCAGCAGCCTCTCCCTTACAGGGGATTCACCCCTCCACTTT.

This clone occurred once. The genes are TRBV7-3 and TRBJ2-7, with TRBD1 matching over 10 bases. The CDR3 contains 15 residues. V shed 5 bases and J 7 bases; nucleotides not matched to a gene: 11. Per germline, CDR1 SGHTA and CDR2 FQGTGA. CDR3 sequence reads: CASSDGQGEPGEQYF. CDR3 coding DNA: TGTGCCAGCAGCGATGGACAGGGGGAGCCGGGGGAGCAGTACTTC.

The chain is built from TRBV7-8 and TRBJ2-1; D call uncertain. In germline, CDR1 is SGHVS, CDR2 FQNEAQ. Between the trimmed V and J ends, which lost 2 bases and 4 bases, there was a span of 6 bases. The CDR3 sequence is 13 residues long. CDR3 in amino acids: CASSLMEYNEQFF. As DNA, the CDR3 is TGTGCCAGCAGCTTAATGGAGTACAATGAGCAGTTCTTC.

The V call is TRBV7-9, the J call TRBJ1-2; 7 bases are a match to TRBD1. The J segment lost 10 bases and the V segment lost 3 bases, leaving 8 bases of the junction unmatched. Germline V lookup: CDR1 SEHNR, CDR2 FQNEAQ (reference sequence). The CDR3 contains 13 residues. CDR3 amino acids: CASSFEGDSFYTF. The CDR3 DNA reads as TGTGCCAGCAGCTTCGAAGGGGACAGCTTCTACACCTTC.

About this clone itself: One junction end does not reproduce the germline sequence, and a read error may be involved. The chain combines TRBV27 with TRBJ2-6; TRBD2 aligns across 8 bases. Germline assignment: CDR1 MNHEY and CDR2 SMNVEV (reference sequence). The CDR3 runs 16 residues. CDR3 sequence reads: CASSSWTSTGANGLTF. The CDR3 region has the DNA TGTGCCAGCAGTTCTTGGACTAGCACTGGGGCCAACGGCCTGACTTTC. Combining the CDR3 with reference TRBV27 and TRBJ2-6 gives the whole variable domain EAQVTQNPRYLITVTGKKLTVTCSQNMNHEYMSWYRQDPGLGLRQIYYSMNVEVTDKGDVPEGYKVSRKEKRNFPLILESPSPNQTSLYFCASSSWTSTGANGLTFGAGSRLTVL.